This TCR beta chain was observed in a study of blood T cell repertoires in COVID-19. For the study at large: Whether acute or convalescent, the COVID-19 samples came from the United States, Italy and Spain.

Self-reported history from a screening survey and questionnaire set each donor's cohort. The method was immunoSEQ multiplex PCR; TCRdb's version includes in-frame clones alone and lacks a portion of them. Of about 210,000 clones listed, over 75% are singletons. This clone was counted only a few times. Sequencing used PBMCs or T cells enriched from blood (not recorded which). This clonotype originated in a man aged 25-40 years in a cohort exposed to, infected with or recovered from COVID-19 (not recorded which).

The CDR3 sequence: CASSEGGLSYEQYF. In nucleotides, the CDR3 is TGTGCCAGCAGTGAAGGTGGACTTTCCTACGAGCAGTACTTC. This chain uses TRBV25-1 with TRBJ2-7; D perhaps matches TRBD2 (5 bases). Germline lookup yields CDR1 MGHDK and CDR2 SYGVNS. The CDR3 length is 14 residues. The germline V and J ends were trimmed by 2 bases and 1 base, with 9 bases remaining between them.